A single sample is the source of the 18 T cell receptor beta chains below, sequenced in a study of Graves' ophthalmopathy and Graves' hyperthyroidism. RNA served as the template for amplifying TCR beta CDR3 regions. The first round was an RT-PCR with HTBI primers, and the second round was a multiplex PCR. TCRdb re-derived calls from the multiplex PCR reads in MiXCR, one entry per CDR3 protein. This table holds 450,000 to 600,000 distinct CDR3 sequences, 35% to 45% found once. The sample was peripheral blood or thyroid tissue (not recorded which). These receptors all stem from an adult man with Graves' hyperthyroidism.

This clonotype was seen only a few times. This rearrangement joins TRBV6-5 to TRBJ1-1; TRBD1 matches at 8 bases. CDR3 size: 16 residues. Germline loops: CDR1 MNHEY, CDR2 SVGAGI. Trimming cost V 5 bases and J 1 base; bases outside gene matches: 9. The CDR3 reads CASSDFQTGANTEAFF. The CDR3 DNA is TGTGCCAGCAGTGACTTCCAGACAGGGGCGAACACTGAAGCTTTCTTT.

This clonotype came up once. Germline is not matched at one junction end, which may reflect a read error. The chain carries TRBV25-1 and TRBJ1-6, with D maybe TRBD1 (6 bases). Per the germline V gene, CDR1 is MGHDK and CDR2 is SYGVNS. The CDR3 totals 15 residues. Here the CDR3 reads CASSDAGGSFPPLRF. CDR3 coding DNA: TGTGCCAGCAGTGATGCCGGGGGCTCATTTCCACCCCTCCGCTTT.

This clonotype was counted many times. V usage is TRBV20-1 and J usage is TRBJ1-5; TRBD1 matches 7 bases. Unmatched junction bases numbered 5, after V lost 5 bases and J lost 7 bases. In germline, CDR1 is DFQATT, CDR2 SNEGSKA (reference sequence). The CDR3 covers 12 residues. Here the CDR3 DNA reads TGCAGTGCTTACAGGGGAGGACAGCCCCAGCATTTT. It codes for CSAYRGGQPQHF.

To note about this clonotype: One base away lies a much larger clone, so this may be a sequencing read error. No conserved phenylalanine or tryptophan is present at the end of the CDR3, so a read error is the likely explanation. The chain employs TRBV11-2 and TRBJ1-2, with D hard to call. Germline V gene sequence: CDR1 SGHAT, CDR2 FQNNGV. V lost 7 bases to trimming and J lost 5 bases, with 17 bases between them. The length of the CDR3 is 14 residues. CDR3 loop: CASTDGLTEYGYTL. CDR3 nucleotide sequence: TGTGCCAGCACAGACGGGTTGACCGAGTATGGCTACACCCTC.

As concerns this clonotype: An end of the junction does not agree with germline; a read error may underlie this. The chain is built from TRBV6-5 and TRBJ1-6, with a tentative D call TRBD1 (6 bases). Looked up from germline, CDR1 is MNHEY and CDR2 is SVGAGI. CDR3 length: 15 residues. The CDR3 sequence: CAGSVQGEGGSPLHF. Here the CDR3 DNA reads TGTGCCGGCAGTGTACAGGGTGAAGGCGGTTCACCCCTCCACTTT.

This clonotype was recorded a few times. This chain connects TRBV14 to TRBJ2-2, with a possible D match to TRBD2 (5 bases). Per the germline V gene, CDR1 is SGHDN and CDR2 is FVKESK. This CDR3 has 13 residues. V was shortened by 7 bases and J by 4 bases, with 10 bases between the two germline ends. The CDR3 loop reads CASMRGITGELFF. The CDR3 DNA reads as TGTGCCAGCATGAGAGGGATCACCGGGGAGCTGTTTTTT.

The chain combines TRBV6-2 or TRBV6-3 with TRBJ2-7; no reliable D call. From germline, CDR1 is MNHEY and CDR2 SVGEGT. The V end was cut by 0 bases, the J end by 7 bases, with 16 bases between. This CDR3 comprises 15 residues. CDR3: CASSYSDRLDREQYF. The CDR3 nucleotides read TGTGCCAGCAGTTACTCCGATAGACTGGATCGGGAGCAGTACTTC.

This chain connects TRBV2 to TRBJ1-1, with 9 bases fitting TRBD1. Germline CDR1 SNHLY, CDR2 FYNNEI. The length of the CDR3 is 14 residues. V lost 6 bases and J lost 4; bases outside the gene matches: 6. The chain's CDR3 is CASRDGQGPTEAFF. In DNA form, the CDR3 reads TGTGCCAGCAGGGATGGACAGGGGCCCACTGAAGCTTTCTTT.

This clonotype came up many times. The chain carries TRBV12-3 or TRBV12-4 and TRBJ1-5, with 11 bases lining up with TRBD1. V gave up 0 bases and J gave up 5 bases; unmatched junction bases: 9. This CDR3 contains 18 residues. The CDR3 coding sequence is TGTGCCAGCAGTTTAGCGGCAGGACAGGGGGCCTTTCATCAGCCCCAGCATTTT. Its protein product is CASSLAAGQGAFHQPQHF.

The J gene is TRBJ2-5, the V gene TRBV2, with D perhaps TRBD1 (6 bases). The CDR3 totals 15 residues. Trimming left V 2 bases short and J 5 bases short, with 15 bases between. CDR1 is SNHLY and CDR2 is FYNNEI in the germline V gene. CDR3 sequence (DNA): TGTGCCAGCAGTGAATCGGACAGCGGTGAGGAGACCCAGTACTTC. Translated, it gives CASSESDSGEETQYF.

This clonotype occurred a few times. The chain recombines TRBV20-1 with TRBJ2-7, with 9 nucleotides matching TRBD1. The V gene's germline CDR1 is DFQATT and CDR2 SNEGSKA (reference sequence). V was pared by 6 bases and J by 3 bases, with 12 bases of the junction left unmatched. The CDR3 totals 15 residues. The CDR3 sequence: CSARDRDRPVYEQYF. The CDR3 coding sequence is TGCAGTGCCAGGGACAGGGACCGACCGGTCTACGAGCAGTACTTC.

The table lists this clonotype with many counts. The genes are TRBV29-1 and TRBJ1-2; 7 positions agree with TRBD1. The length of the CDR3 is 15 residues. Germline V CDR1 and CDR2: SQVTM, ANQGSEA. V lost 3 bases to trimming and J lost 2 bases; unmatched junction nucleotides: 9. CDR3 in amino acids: CSVDLRDRRNYGYTF. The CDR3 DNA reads TGCAGCGTTGATCTGAGGGACAGAAGAAACTATGGCTACACCTTC.

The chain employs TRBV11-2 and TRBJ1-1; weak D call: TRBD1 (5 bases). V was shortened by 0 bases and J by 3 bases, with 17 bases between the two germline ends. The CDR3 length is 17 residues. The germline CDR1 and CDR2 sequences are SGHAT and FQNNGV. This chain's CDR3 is CASSLEFGGSVYTEAFF. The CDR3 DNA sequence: TGTGCCAGCAGCTTAGAGTTCGGGGGAAGTGTGTACACTGAAGCTTTCTTT.

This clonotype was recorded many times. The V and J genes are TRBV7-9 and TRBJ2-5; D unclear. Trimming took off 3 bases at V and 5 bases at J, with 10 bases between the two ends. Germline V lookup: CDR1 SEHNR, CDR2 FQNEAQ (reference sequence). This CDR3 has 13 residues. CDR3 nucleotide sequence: TGTGCCAGCAGCTTCGGATTCGGGGAGACCCAGTACTTC. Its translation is CASSFGFGETQYF.

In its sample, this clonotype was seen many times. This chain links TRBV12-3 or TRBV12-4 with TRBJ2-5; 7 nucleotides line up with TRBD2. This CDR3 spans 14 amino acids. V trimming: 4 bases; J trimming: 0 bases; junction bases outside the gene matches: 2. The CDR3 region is CASSYLADQETQYF. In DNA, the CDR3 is TGTGCCAGCAGTTATCTAGCGGACCAAGAGACCCAGTACTTC.

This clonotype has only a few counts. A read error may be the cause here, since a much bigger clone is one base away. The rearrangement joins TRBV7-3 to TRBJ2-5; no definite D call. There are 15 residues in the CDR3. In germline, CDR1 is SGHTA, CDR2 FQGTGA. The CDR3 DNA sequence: TGTGCCAGCAGCTTAGCCGTCAGCCACCAAGAGGCCCAGTACTTC. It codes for CASSLAVSHQEAQYF.

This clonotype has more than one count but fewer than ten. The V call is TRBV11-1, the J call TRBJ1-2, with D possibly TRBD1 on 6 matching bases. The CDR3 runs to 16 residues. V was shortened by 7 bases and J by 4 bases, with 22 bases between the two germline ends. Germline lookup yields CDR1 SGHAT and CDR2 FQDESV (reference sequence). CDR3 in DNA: TGTGCCAGCACCTCCCCGCTGCAGGGGCAGGTCTATGGCTACACCTTC. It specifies CASTSPLQGQVYGYTF. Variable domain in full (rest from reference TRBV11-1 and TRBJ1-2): EAEVAQSPRYKITEKSQAVAFWCDPISGHATLYWYRQILGQGPELLVQFQDESVVDDSQLPKDRFSAERLKGVDSTLKIQPAELGDSAMYLCASTSPLQGQVYGYTFGSGTRLTVV.

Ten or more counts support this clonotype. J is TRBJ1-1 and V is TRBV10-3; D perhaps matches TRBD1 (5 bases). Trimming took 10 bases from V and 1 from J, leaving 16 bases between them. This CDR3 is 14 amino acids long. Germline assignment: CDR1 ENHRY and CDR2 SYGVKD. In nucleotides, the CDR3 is TGTGCCACCCTAGGGGCAGGAAAGAACACTGAAGCTTTCTTT. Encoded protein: CATLGAGKNTEAFF.